This T cell receptor (beta chain) was retrieved from a study of blood T cells in healthy people across ages. The study's findings and limits: Using unsorted PBMCs precluded a conclusive naive versus antigen-experienced comparison.

This clonotype was recorded a few times. Its antigen remains unknown. Together with a sample-barcoded 5' primer, a J-beta primer mix was included in a second PCR lasting about 7 to 12 cycles. TCRdb reprocessed the 5' RACE reads with MiXCR, giving one entry per CDR3 protein. The table shows more than 800,000 distinct CDR3 sequences, with 40% to 50% occurring only once. This sequence was found in a woman aged 60-70 years in good health. The sequencing sample was made of blood.

The CDR3 region has the DNA TGTGCCAGCAGTGCTACCCGACTAGGGGAGACCCAGTACTTC. Translation: CASSATRLGETQYF. The chain joins TRBV2 to TRBJ2-5; the D gene is possibly TRBD2 (6 bases). The CDR3 is 14 residues long. The V end lost 4 bases, the J end lost 5 bases, and 14 bases lay between the germline ends. Germline CDR1 reads SNHLY; CDR2 reads FYNNEI.